This T cell receptor beta chain was profiled in a study of T-cell reconstitution after alpha-beta-depleted transplantation in children (dated by TCRdb to about 2016). About the investigation overall: The study quantitatively tracked T-cell immune reconstitution after TCRalphabeta/CD19-depleted allogeneic hematopoietic cell transplantation in children using TCR repertoire profiling. Overall study results and their limits: About two months after transplant, the apparently early recovery of alphabetaT-cell counts reportedly depended on just several hundred clones that had expanded rapidly and came from non-depleted graft cells. Over the following months the frequencies of hyperexpanded clones went down, and after one year T-cell counts and TCRbeta diversity were mostly credited to newly produced T cells. In some patients, the high TCRbeta diversity seen at day 60 was put down to recipient T cells and intrathymic progenitors that had survived conditioning.

According to the study, the label for this sample's treatment or condition signals: allogeneic hematopoietic cell transplantation with graft depleted of TCRalphabeta T cells and CD19 B cells. The children who served as transplant recipients had been given grafts of TCRalphabeta/CD19-depleted allogeneic hematopoietic cells. V is shortened by 0 bases, J by 7 bases, and the region joining them spans 14 bases. Via the germline V gene (reference sequence), CDR1 is DFQATT and CDR2 SNEGSKA. Taken from cysteine to phenylalanine, the CDR3 has 14 residues. Just CDR3 DNA is preserved here, 42 bases in frame from base 1. Library prep was done by PCR. The run used an Illumina HiSeq 2500. TCR library preparation used molecular barcoding, with unique molecular identifiers applied to normalize quantification of the TCRbeta repertoire. The public reads were reprocessed in TCRdb via fastp at Q25 and MiXCR, keeping in-frame beta chains. Rows are unified per CDR3 protein, each entry keeping the most common DNA and genes. This sample gives over 150,000 distinct CDR3 sequences in total; roughly 6.5% of them show up just once. The leading ten clones occupy roughly 4.5% of the sample.

A note on this clonotype: What antigen it recognizes has not been identified. This could be a read error, since a much larger clone is one nucleotide away.

The material sequenced was PBMCs, taken before TCRalphabeta/CD19-depleted stem cell transplant. The chain joins TRBV20-1 to TRBJ2-3; perhaps TRBD1 is the D gene, with 5 bases matching. The receptor was derived from a girl under three years old with combined immunodeficiency, due to receive a stem cell transplant. The CDR3: CSARDRAQGYTQYF. The nucleotide sequence is given as TGCAGTGCTAGAGATCGGGCTCAGGGATATACGCAGTATTTT.